The 17 T cell receptor beta chains below were found in one sample sequenced in a study of blood T cell repertoires in COVID-19. Libraries were prepared by immunoSEQ multiplex PCR; TCRdb keeps only in-frame clonotypes and omits some of them. The table lists about 220,000 clones, 82% of them singletons. Sequenced sample: PBMCs or T cells enriched from blood (not recorded which). All receptors come from a woman aged 55-70 years who had recovered from COVID-19.

This clone was observed a single time. The J gene is TRBJ2-3, the V gene TRBV4-2; a weak D match, TRBD2 (6 bases). There are 13 residues in the CDR3. Trimming shortened V by 4 bases and J by 4 bases, and 9 bases separated the two germline ends. From germline, CDR1 is LGHNA and CDR2 YNFKEQ. DNA for the CDR3: TGTGCCAGCAGCCCCCGCGGGGCAGATACGCAGTATTTT. Translated, it gives CASSPRGADTQYF.

V and J are TRBV3-1 (or the pseudogene TRBV3-2) and TRBJ1-3, with D possibly TRBD1 on 5 matching bases. Per the germline V gene, CDR1 is LGHDT and CDR2 is YNNKEL (reference sequence). The CDR3 totals 15 residues. V shed 9 bases and J shed 0 bases, with 15 bases lying between them. CDR3 coding DNA: TGTGCCAGTTGGGCGGGGACGACCTCTGGAAACACCATATATTTT. Amino acid sequence: CASWAGTTSGNTIYF.

The gene calls are TRBV2 and TRBJ1-5, with 7 bases lining up with TRBD1. CDR1 SNHLY and CDR2 FYNNEI come from the germline V gene. The CDR3 spans 15 residues. With 6 bases clipped from V and 0 bases from J, the junction kept 5 bases outside the gene matches. Here the CDR3 DNA reads TGTGCCAGCAGAACAGGGGAGGATAGCAATCAGCCCCAGCATTTT. Protein: CASRTGEDSNQPQHF. The whole variable domain, filled in from reference TRBV2 and TRBJ1-5, reads EPEVTQTPSHQVTQMGQEVILRCVPISNHLYFYWYRQILGQKVEFLVSFYNNEISEKSEIFDDQFSVERPDGSNFTLKIRSTKLEDSAMYFCASRTGEDSNQPQHFGDGTRLSIL.

This clone was observed at least ten times. The J gene is TRBJ1-4, the V gene TRBV21-1. TRBV21-1 represents a pseudogene. The CDR3 consists of 14 residues. CDR3 loop: CALSGVSTNEKLFF. The CDR3 bases are TGTGCCTTGTCCGGGGTTTCAACTAATGAAAAACTGTTTTTT.

The V gene is TRBV14, the J gene TRBJ2-3; maybe TRBD2 (6 bases). This CDR3 has 14 amino acids. CDR1 is SGHDN, CDR2 FVKESK, per germline. Trimming took off 1 base at V and 8 bases at J, with 13 bases between the two ends. In DNA form, the CDR3 reads TGTGCCAGCAGCCAAGGAATAGCGGCCCCTACGCAGTATTTT. Translated, it gives CASSQGIAAPTQYF.

The chain employs TRBV29-1 and TRBJ1-4; D gene uncertain. The germline V and J ends were trimmed by 1 base and 8 bases, with 11 bases remaining between them. This CDR3 is 13 amino acids long. Germline lookup yields CDR1 SQVTM and CDR2 ANQGSEA. The CDR3 reads CSVEAPPLEKLFF. Written as DNA, the CDR3 is TGCAGCGTTGAAGCCCCCCCTTTAGAAAAACTGTTTTTT. Supplemented by reference TRBV29-1 and TRBJ1-4, the full variable domain reads SAVISQKPSRDICQRGTSLTIQCQVDSQVTMMFWYRQQPGQSLTLIATANQGSEATYESGFVIDKFPISRPNLTFSTLTVSNMSPEDSSIYLCSVEAPPLEKLFFGSGTQLSVL.

CDR3 residues: CASSPQGSTGELFF. The CDR3 DNA is TGTGCCAGCAGCCCCCAGGGCAGTACCGGGGAGCTGTTTTTT. The chain has TRBV3-1 (or the pseudogene TRBV3-2) and TRBJ2-2; D is possibly TRBD1 (5 bases). There are 14 residues in the CDR3. Trimming removed 4 bases from V and 5 bases from J, with 11 bases in between. In germline, CDR1 is LGHDT, CDR2 YNNKEL (reference sequence).

This clone was observed a handful of times. The chain combines TRBV13 with TRBJ1-4; 10 bases fit TRBD1. The CDR3 loop spans 14 amino acids. Germline V gene data show CDR1 as PRHDT and CDR2 as FYEKMQ (reference sequence). J lost 8 bases, V lost 6 bases, and 6 bases had no gene match. In DNA form, the CDR3 reads TGTGCCAGCAGTTGGGACAGGGGAGGAGAAAAACTGTTTTTT. Translated, it gives CASSWDRGGEKLFF.

V and J are TRBV9 and TRBJ1-2; TRBD1 matches 8 bases. CDR1 is SGDLS and CDR2 is YYNGEE in the germline V gene. V lost 2 bases to trimming and J lost 2 bases; unmatched junction nucleotides: 8. CDR3 length equals 16 residues. DNA of the CDR3: TGTGCCAGCAGCGTGGTTGGACAGGGCGCGAACTATGGCTACACCTTC. Translating gives CASSVVGQGANYGYTF.

This clone appeared a few times. At one end, the junction sequence differs from germline, possibly due to a read error. This chain uses TRBV5-5 with TRBJ1-1; no firm D call. Germline V lookup: CDR1 SGHKS, CDR2 YYEKEE (reference sequence). There are 12 residues in the CDR3. The CDR3: CASSGAVTNSRF. CDR3 DNA sequence: TGTGCCAGCAGCGGAGCCGTCACAAATTCCCGCTTT.

The genes are TRBV5-1 and TRBJ1-4; 9 nucleotides match TRBD1. V lost 2 bases, J lost 4 bases, and 3 bases stayed unmatched. Germline V CDR1 and CDR2: SGHRS, YFSETQ. The CDR3 is 15 residues long. The CDR3, as DNA: TGCGCCAGCAGCTTACAGGGGGCGAGTAATGAAAAACTGTTTTTT. It translates to CASSLQGASNEKLFF.

The chain carries TRBV7-8 and TRBJ1-6; D gene uncertain. V shed 8 bases and J shed 12 bases, with 20 bases lying between them. Germline V gives CDR1 SGHVS, CDR2 FQNEAQ. This CDR3 comprises 14 residues. This CDR3 reads CASRLAGSEGPLHF. DNA of the CDR3: TGTGCCAGCCGCCTGGCCGGCTCCGAGGGACCCCTCCACTTT.

The chain links TRBV2 to TRBJ2-3, with 8 bases that match TRBD1. Germline CDR1 is SNHLY and CDR2 is FYNNEI. This CDR3 is 16 amino acids long. V gave up 3 bases and J gave up 3 bases; unmatched junction bases: 8. CDR3 nucleotide sequence: TGTGCCAGCAGTGATAGGGCAGGGGGCCAGACAGATACGCAGTATTTT. Protein sequence: CASSDRAGGQTDTQYF.

This clone appeared once. V is TRBV27 and J is TRBJ2-5, with 8 positions matching TRBD2. CDR1 is MNHEY, CDR2 SMNVEV, per germline (reference sequence). V shed 3 bases and J 5 bases; nucleotides not matched to a gene: 8. This CDR3 has 15 amino acids. The CDR3 DNA reads TGTGCCAGCAGTTTTAGTCTAGCGGGTCGGGAGACCCAGTACTTC. Protein sequence: CASSFSLAGRETQYF.

The chain carries TRBV19 and TRBJ2-1, with 11 bases that match TRBD2. Germline-derived CDR1 and CDR2 are LNHDA and SQIVND (reference sequence). The CDR3 extends over 18 amino acids. The V and J ends lost 2 bases and 5 bases, in that order; junction bases with no gene match: 11. The CDR3 loop is CASSIPFSGLAGHNEQFF. CDR3 sequence (DNA): TGTGCCAGTAGTATACCCTTCTCTGGACTAGCGGGCCACAATGAGCAGTTCTTC.

V usage is TRBV5-1 and J usage is TRBJ2-7; 8 positions agree with TRBD2. Germline values: CDR1 SGHRS, CDR2 YFSETQ. With V trimmed by 5 bases and J by 1 base, 5 bases remained unmatched. The CDR3 length is 14 residues. The CDR3: CASSKAGGSYEQYF. CDR3 DNA sequence: TGCGCCAGCAGTAAGGCGGGGGGATCCTACGAGCAGTACTTC.

The J gene is TRBJ2-7, the V gene TRBV30; TRBD2 aligns across 11 bases. The germline CDR1 and CDR2 sequences are GTSNPN and SVGIG (reference sequence). The V and J ends lost 5 bases and 0 bases, in that order; junction bases with no gene match: 6. CDR3 length: 15 amino acids. This CDR3 reads CAWAPGLAGSYEQYF. The CDR3 bases are TGTGCCTGGGCCCCCGGACTAGCGGGCTCCTACGAGCAGTACTTC.